Following are 22 T cell receptor beta chains from one sample sequenced in a study of technical replicates of blood from several donors. The table came from immunoSEQ multiplex PCR; TCRdb's copy has only in-frame clones and leaves some out. Among around 60,000 clones listed, nearly 95% were seen once. The sample consisted of PBMCs. Receptors were obtained from a human donor in good health. Some clones in this sample may be carry-over from other donors' samples.

A word on this clone: It may be a read error: a sequence one base away is much more abundant. The chain couples TRBV18 to TRBJ1-5; D is possibly TRBD1 (5 bases). V gave up 3 bases and J gave up 5 bases, with 14 bases separating them. CDR1 is KGHSH and CDR2 is LQKENI in the germline V gene. The CDR3 length is 15 residues. The CDR3 DNA follows: TGTGCCAGCTCACCCCTAGGAGGGGTAGATCAGCCCCAGCATTTT. Protein: CASSPLGGVDQPQHF.

The chain uses TRBV30 and TRBJ1-2; D unresolved. This CDR3 has 14 residues. CDR1 and CDR2 (germline): GTSNPN, SVGIG (reference sequence). V was shortened by 0 bases and J by 7 bases, with 15 bases between the two germline ends. The CDR3, as DNA: TGTGCCTGGAGTGTCGGGCACGGGATGGGTGGCTACACCTTC. Translating gives CAWSVGHGMGGYTF.

The rearrangement links TRBV7-2 to TRBJ2-3, with 13 bases that match TRBD2. In germline, CDR1 is SGHTA, CDR2 FQGNSA. The CDR3 is 16 amino acids. V lost 2 bases and J lost 6; bases outside the gene matches: 5. As DNA, the CDR3 is TGTGCCAGCAGCTTAACCGGGACTAGCGGGATGGATACGCAGTATTTT. This translates into CASSLTGTSGMDTQYF.

Turning to this clone: The junction shows a germline mismatch at one end, possibly a read error. J is TRBJ2-1 and V is TRBV7-8; the match to TRBD2 covers 8 bases. CDR1 and CDR2 from the germline V gene are SGHVS and FQNEAQ. CDR3 size: 17 residues. The CDR3 nucleotides are TGTGCCAGCAGCCTAGCGCGTAGCGGGGTTACAAAAGGTGAGCAGTTCTTC. Translating gives CASSLARSGVTKGEQFF.

The rearrangement uses TRBV7-3 and TRBJ2-3, with a possible D match to TRBD2 (6 bases). The CDR3 loop spans 15 amino acids. V lost 2 bases and J lost 8, with 17 bases in between. Germline lookup yields CDR1 SGHTA and CDR2 FQGTGA. The CDR3 is CASSLLPGTEATQYF. CDR3 coding DNA: TGTGCCAGCAGCTTACTTCCAGGGACTGAGGCTACGCAGTATTTT.

The chain uses TRBV11-2 and TRBJ2-2; possible D gene TRBD2, 5 bases. The CDR3 covers 15 residues. V was clipped by 5 bases and J by 7 bases, with 17 bases between them. Germline CDR1 reads SGHAT; CDR2 reads FQNNGV. In DNA, the CDR3 is TGTGCCAGCAGCATAGTAGCGACTACGGTCGGGGAGCTGTTTTTT. This gives the protein CASSIVATTVGELFF.

The V and J genes are TRBV10-3 and TRBJ1-1; D is undetermined. Per the germline V gene, CDR1 is ENHRY and CDR2 is SYGVKD. The CDR3 totals 13 residues. The V gene lost 5 bases and the J gene lost 2 bases, with 9 bases spanning the gap. In DNA form, the CDR3 reads TGTGCCATCAGTTACGGGTCAAACACTGAAGCTTTCTTT. Translating it yields CAISYGSNTEAFF.

This sequence joins TRBV6-1 and TRBJ2-2, with TRBD2 as a possible D gene (7 bases). CDR1 and CDR2 (germline): MNHNS, SASEGT. CDR3 size: 15 residues. V was pared by 8 bases and J by 4 bases, with 17 bases between. CDR3 DNA sequence: TGTGCCAGCGAGGAGGGGGGGCGGGTCACCGGGGAGCTGTTTTTT. Translation: CASEEGGRVTGELFF.

The gene calls are TRBV11-1 and TRBJ2-1; 8 bases align to TRBD2. CDR1 SGHAT and CDR2 FQDESV come from the germline V gene (reference sequence). The CDR3 runs 13 residues. Trimming took 6 bases from V and 5 from J; bases not matched to a gene: 3. The CDR3 DNA is TGTGCCAGCAGACTAGCGGCCAACAATGAGCAGTTCTTC. Translating it yields CASRLAANNEQFF.

The J gene is TRBJ2-7, the V gene TRBV30; possible D gene TRBD1, 6 bases. Between the trimmed V and J ends, which lost 0 bases and 5 bases, there was a span of 11 bases. The germline CDR1 and CDR2 sequences are GTSNPN and SVGIG (reference sequence). This CDR3 is 13 amino acids long. CDR3 protein: CAWSVQGWDEQYF. CDR3 coding DNA: TGTGCCTGGAGTGTACAGGGTTGGGACGAGCAGTACTTC.

This chain uses TRBV6-1 with TRBJ2-6; 8 bases agree with TRBD1. CDR3 size: 18 residues. V gave up 3 bases and J gave up 0 bases; unmatched junction bases: 7. Germline V lookup: CDR1 MNHNS, CDR2 SASEGT. The CDR3 protein is CASSEPGQVPSGANVLTF. As DNA, the CDR3 is TGTGCCAGCAGTGAGCCGGGACAGGTTCCCTCTGGGGCCAACGTCCTGACTTTC.

The genes are TRBV5-6 and TRBJ1-2, with D possibly matching TRBD1 (5 bases). Between the trimmed V and J ends, which lost 0 bases and 2 bases, there was a span of 5 bases. The germline V gene has CDR1 SGHDT and CDR2 YYEEEE. The CDR3 is made up of 13 amino acids. The CDR3 here is CASSLAGNYGYTF. Written as DNA, the CDR3 is TGTGCCAGCAGCTTGGCAGGGAACTATGGCTACACCTTC.

As to this clone: One end of the junction is discordant with germline, which a read error may explain. The V and J genes are TRBV7-6 and TRBJ2-1; TRBD2 matches at 12 bases. CDR1 is SGHVS, CDR2 FNYEAQ, per germline. This CDR3 has 16 amino acids. The CDR3 coding sequence is TGTGCCAGCAGCCTAGCGGGAGGGCCCTCCTACAATGAGCAGTTCTTC. This translates into CASSLAGGPSYNEQFF.

The table lists this clone with many counts. The rearrangement links TRBV19 to TRBJ1-1, with D possibly matching TRBD1 (5 bases). The germline V gene encodes CDR1 LNHDA and CDR2 SQIVND (reference sequence). V shed 3 bases and J shed 1 base, with 12 bases lying between them. The CDR3 spans 15 residues. CDR3: CASSILGGGNTEAFF. DNA of the CDR3: TGTGCCAGTAGTATTCTTGGGGGAGGGAACACTGAAGCTTTCTTT.

This clone occurred once. The chain employs TRBV9 and TRBJ2-7; 9 bases are shared with TRBD2. CDR1 SGDLS and CDR2 YYNGEE come from the germline V gene. Trimming removed 0 bases from V and 4 bases from J; junction bases left unmatched: 5. The CDR3 loop spans 15 amino acids. In nucleotides, the CDR3 is TGTGCCAGCAGCGTAGGGGCTAGCGGGACATACGAGCAGTACTTC. Protein sequence: CASSVGASGTYEQYF.

This clone was detected once. The CDR3 DNA follows: TGTGCCAGCACCCTACCGGGGACAGGGGGCCTCTCCTACGAGCAGTACTTC. Its protein product is CASTLPGTGGLSYEQYF. The rearrangement joins TRBV11-2 to TRBJ2-7; 12 nucleotides line up with TRBD1. Germline V gene data show CDR1 as SGHAT and CDR2 as FQNNGV. This CDR3 region has 17 residues. Losses at the gene ends were 7 bases for V and 0 bases for J; bases not matched to a gene: 10.

The chain couples TRBV10-3 to TRBJ1-1; the D gene is possibly TRBD1 (5 bases). Germline V gives CDR1 ENHRY, CDR2 SYGVKD. The CDR3 has 15 amino acids. The V gene lost 8 bases and the J gene lost 0 bases, with 16 bases spanning the gap. The CDR3 nucleotides read TGTGCCATCGGGGGTCGGGAGGGCCTGAACACTGAAGCTTTCTTT. It translates to CAIGGREGLNTEAFF.

This clone was found once. V usage is TRBV15 and J usage is TRBJ1-4; tentative D call: TRBD1 (6 bases). Looked up from germline, CDR1 is LNHNV and CDR2 is YYDKDF (reference sequence). V lost 0 bases and J 5 bases, leaving 16 bases between the germline ends. The CDR3 loop spans 17 amino acids. The CDR3 nucleotides are TGTGCCACCAGCAGAGATCTTTTTTCGGGGGGCAATGAAAAACTGTTTTTT. Residues: CATSRDLFSGGNEKLFF. The whole variable domain, remainder taken from reference TRBV15 and TRBJ1-4, is DAMVIQNPRYQVTQFGKPVTLSCSQTLNHNVMYWYQQKSSQAPKLLFHYYDKDFNNEADTPDNFQSRRPNTSFCFLDIRSPGLGDTAMYLCATSRDLFSGGNEKLFFGSGTQLSVL.

The V call is TRBV19, the J call TRBJ2-7, with a tentative D call TRBD2 (6 bases). Germline V gene lookup returns CDR1 LNHDA and CDR2 SQIVND (reference sequence). V dropped 1 base and J dropped 2 bases, with 12 bases sitting between them. CDR3 length equals 15 residues. The CDR3 DNA is TGTGCCAGTAGTATAGTCAGCGGGCCAACCTACGAGCAGTACTTC. It specifies CASSIVSGPTYEQYF.

The V and J genes are TRBV7-2 and TRBJ2-1, with 9 positions matching TRBD1. The CDR3 has 16 residues. The junction had 9 bases not matched to a gene; V was cut back by 4 bases and J by 5 bases. CDR1 is SGHTA and CDR2 is FQGNSA in the germline V gene. The CDR3 region is CASSYLTGGVDNEQFF. For the CDR3, the DNA is TGTGCCAGCAGCTACCTAACAGGGGGCGTCGACAATGAGCAGTTCTTC.

This chain uses TRBV7-9 with TRBJ2-2; 7 nucleotides agree with TRBD1. The junction had 7 bases not matched to a gene; V was cut back by 5 bases and J by 1 base. Germline V gives CDR1 SEHNR, CDR2 FQNEAQ (reference sequence). CDR3 length: 16 residues. CDR3 in amino acids: CASSPIRTGNTGELFF. DNA of the CDR3: TGTGCCAGCAGCCCAATAAGGACAGGGAACACCGGGGAGCTGTTTTTT.

The chain combines TRBV5-6 with TRBJ1-1; 10 bases agree with TRBD1. Germline loops: CDR1 SGHDT, CDR2 YYEEEE. With V trimmed by 4 bases and J by 5 bases, 11 bases remained unmatched. CDR3 length: 16 residues. CDR3 protein: CASSTRDRGLGTEAFF. As DNA, the CDR3 is TGTGCCAGCAGCACCCGGGACAGGGGACTGGGGACTGAAGCTTTCTTT. Filled out from reference TRBV5-6 and TRBJ1-1, the complete variable domain reads DAGVTQSPTHLIKTRGQQVTLRCSPKSGHDTVSWYQQALGQGPQFIFQYYEEEERQRGNFPDRFSGHQFPNYSSELNVNALLLGDSALYLCASSTRDRGLGTEAFFGQGTRLTVV.